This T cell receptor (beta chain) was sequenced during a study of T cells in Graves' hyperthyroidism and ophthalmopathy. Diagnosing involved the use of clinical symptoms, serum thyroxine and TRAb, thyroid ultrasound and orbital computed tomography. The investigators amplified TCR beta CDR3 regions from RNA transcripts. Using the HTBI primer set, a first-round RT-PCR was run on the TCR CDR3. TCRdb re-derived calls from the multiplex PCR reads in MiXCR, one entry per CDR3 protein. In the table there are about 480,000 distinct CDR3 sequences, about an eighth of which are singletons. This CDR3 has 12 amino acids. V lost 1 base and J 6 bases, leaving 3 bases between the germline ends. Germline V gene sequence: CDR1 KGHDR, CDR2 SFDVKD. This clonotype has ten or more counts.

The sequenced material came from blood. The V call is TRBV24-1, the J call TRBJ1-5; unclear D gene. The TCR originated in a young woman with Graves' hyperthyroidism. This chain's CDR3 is CATSDFGQPQHF. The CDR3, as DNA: TGTGCCACCAGTGATTTTGGTCAGCCCCAGCATTTT.